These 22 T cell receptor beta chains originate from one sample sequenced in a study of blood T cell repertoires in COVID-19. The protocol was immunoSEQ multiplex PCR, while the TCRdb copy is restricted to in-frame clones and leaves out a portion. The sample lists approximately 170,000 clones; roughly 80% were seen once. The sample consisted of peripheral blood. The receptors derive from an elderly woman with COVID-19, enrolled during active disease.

Here the CDR3 reads CASSQDNSPRQLYGYTF. Written as DNA, the CDR3 is TGTGCCAGCAGCCAAGACAACTCGCCCCGACAGCTCTATGGCTACACCTTC. This sequence joins TRBV14 and TRBJ1-2; tentatively, D is TRBD1 (5 bases). V was pared by 0 bases and J by 4 bases, with 18 bases between. The length of the CDR3 is 17 residues. Germline loops: CDR1 SGHDN, CDR2 FVKESK.

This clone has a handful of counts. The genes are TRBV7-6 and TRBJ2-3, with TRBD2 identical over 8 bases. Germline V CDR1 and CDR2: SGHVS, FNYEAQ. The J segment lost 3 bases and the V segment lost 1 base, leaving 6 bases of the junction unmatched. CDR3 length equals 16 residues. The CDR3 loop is CASSLGAGVGTDTQYF. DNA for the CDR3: TGTGCCAGCAGCTTAGGAGCGGGAGTGGGTACAGATACGCAGTATTTT.

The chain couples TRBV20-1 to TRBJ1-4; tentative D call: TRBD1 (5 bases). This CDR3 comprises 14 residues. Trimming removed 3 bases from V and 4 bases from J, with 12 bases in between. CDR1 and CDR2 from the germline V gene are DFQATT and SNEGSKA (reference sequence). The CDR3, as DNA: TGCAGTGCTAGTAGCGGGGGGGGTAATGAAAAACTGTTTTTT. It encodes CSASSGGGNEKLFF.

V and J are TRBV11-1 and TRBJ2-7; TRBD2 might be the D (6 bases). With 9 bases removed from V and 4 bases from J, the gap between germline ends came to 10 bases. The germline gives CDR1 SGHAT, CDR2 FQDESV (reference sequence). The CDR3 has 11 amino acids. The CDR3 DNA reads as TGTGCCAGTGGGACTGAATACGAGCAGTACTTC. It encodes CASGTEYEQYF.

In DNA form, the CDR3 reads TGTGCCAGCAGTCTCTTTTCTGGAAACACCATATATTTT. It is translated as CASSLFSGNTIYF. V usage is TRBV25-1 and J usage is TRBJ1-3; D unclear. Germline lookup yields CDR1 MGHDK and CDR2 SYGVNS. The ends were cut back, 5 bases at V and 1 base at J, with 6 bases in the middle. The CDR3 length is 13 residues. Looking up the rest from reference TRBV25-1 and TRBJ1-3 gives the full variable domain: EADIYQTPRYLVIGTGKKITLECSQTMGHDKMYWYQQDPGMELHLIHYSYGVNSTEKGDLSSESTVSRIRTEHFPLTLESARPSHTSQYLCASSLFSGNTIYFGEGSWLTVV.

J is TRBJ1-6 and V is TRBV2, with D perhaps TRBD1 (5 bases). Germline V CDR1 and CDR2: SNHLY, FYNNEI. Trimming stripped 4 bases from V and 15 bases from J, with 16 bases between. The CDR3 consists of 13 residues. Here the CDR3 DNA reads TGTGCCAGCAGTGGGGGGGTGGGCGTTTACCTCCACTTT. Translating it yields CASSGGVGVYLHF.

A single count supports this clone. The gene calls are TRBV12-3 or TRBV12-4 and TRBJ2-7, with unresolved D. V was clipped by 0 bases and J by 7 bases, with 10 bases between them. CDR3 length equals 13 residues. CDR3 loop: CASSLAGFGEQYF. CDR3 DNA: TGTGCCAGCAGTTTAGCCGGGTTTGGTGAGCAGTACTTC.

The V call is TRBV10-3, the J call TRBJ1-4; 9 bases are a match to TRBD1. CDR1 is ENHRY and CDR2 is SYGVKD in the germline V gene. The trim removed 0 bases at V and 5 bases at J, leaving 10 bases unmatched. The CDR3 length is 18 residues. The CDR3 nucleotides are TGTGCCATCAGTGAGTCCGGGATAGGGACAGGGTTAAATGAAAAACTGTTTTTT. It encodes CAISESGIGTGLNEKLFF.

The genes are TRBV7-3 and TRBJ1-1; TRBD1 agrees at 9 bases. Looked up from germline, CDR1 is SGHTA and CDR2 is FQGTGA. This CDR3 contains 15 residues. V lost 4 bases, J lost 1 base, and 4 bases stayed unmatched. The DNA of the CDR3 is TGTGCCAGCAGCTACCCGGACAGGGGGAACACTGAAGCTTTCTTT. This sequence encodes CASSYPDRGNTEAFF.

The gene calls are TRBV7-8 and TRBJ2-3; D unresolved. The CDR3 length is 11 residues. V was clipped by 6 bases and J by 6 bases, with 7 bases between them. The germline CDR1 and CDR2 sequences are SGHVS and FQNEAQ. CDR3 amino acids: CASSHSDTQYF. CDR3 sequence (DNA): TGTGCCAGCAGTCACAGCGATACGCAGTATTTT.

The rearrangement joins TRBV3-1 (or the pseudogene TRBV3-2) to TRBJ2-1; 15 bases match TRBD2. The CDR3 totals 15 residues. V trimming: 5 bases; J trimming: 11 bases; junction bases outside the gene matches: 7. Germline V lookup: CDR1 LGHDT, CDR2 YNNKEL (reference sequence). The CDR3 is CASSLWTSGGDQQFF. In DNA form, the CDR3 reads TGTGCCAGCAGCTTATGGACTAGCGGGGGGGATCAGCAGTTCTTC.

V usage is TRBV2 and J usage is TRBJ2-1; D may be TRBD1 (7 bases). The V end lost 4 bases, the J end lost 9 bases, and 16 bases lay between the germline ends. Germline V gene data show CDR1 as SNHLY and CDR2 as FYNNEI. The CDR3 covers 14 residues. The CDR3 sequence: CASSGGRGDREQFF. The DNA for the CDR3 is TGTGCCAGCAGTGGGGGCAGGGGGGACCGTGAGCAGTTCTTC.

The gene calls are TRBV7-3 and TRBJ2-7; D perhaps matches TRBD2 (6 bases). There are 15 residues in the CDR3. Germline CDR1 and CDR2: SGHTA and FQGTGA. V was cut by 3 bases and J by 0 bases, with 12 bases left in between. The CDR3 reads CASSFSGTGSYEQYF. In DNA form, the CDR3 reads TGTGCCAGCAGCTTTTCCGGGACTGGCTCCTACGAGCAGTACTTC.

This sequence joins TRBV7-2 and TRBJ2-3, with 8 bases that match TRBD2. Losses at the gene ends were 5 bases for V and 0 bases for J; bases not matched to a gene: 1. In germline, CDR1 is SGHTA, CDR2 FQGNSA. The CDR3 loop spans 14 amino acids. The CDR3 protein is CASSPSGSTDTQYF. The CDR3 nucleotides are TGTGCCAGCAGCCCTAGCGGGAGCACAGATACGCAGTATTTT.

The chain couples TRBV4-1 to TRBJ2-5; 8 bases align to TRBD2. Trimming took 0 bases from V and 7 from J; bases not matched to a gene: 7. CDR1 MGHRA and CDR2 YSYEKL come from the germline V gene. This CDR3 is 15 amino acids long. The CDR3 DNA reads TGCGCCAGCAGCCAAGATACCGGCGGGGGGTTGACCCAGTACTTC. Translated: CASSQDTGGGLTQYF.

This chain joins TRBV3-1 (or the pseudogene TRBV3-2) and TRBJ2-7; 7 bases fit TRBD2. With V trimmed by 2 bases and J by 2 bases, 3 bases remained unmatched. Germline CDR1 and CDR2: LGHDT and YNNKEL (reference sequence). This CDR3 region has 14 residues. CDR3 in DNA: TGTGCCAGCAGCCAACTAGCGGCTCCCTACGAGCAGTACTTC. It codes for CASSQLAAPYEQYF.

CDR3: CASSVGGTGGELFF. CDR3 sequence (DNA): TGTGCCAGCAGCGTAGGCGGGACGGGCGGGGAGCTGTTTTTT. J is TRBJ2-2 and V is TRBV9; D is perhaps TRBD2 (6 bases). The CDR3 has 14 amino acids. Germline CDR1 SGDLS, CDR2 YYNGEE. The V gene lost 0 bases and the J gene lost 7 bases, with 10 bases spanning the gap.

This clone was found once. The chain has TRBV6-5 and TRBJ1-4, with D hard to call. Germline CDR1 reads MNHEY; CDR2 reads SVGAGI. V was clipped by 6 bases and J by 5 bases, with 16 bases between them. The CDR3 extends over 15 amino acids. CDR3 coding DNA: TGTGCCAGCAGGCCTCGTCCATCCGCGAATGAAAAACTGTTTTTT. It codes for CASRPRPSANEKLFF.

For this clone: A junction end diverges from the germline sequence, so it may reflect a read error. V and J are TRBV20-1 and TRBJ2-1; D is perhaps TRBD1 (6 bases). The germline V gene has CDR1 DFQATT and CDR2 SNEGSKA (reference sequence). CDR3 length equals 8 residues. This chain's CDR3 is CSAMGDIF. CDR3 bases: TGCAGTGCTATGGGGGACATCTTC.

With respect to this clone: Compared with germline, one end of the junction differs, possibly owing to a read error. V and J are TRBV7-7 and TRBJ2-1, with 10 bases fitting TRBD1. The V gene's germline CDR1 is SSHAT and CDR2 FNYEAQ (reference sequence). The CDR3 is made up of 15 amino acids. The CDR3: CASSLRTGGWNEQFF. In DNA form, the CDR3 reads TGTGCTAGCAGCTTAAGGACAGGGGGTTGGAATGAGCAGTTCTTC.

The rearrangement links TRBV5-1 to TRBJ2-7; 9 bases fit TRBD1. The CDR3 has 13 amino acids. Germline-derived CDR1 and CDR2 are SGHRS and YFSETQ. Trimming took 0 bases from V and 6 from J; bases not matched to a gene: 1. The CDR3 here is CASSLGDRAEQYF. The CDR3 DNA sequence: TGCGCCAGCAGCTTGGGGGACAGGGCCGAGCAGTACTTC.

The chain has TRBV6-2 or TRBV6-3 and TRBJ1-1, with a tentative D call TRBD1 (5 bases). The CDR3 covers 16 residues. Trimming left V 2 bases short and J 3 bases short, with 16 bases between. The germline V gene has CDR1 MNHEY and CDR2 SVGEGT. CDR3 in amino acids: CASSYPPRAGDTEAFF. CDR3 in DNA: TGTGCCAGCAGTTACCCCCCTAGGGCGGGGGACACTGAAGCTTTCTTT.